Sequencing of this TCR beta chain was carried out in a study of T cell repertoires in cytomegalovirus infection. TCRdb reanalysed the reads using MiXCR and keeps one entry per CDR3 protein. This table holds fewer than 950,000 distinct CDR3 sequences, less than 35% found once. Notes on this clonotype: Its antigen is unknown.

Germline CDR1 SGHNT, CDR2 YYREEE (reference sequence). V was clipped by 0 bases and J by 0 bases, with 6 bases between them. The length of the CDR3 is 14 residues. This sample comprised cultured CD8+ T cells from PBMCs, obtained from culture after CMV antigen stimulation. The source is a human donor in good health (CMV status not recorded). Some clones in this sample may be carry-over from other donors' samples. This sequence joins TRBV5-4 and TRBJ1-2; no reliable D call. CDR3 DNA sequence: TGTGCCAGCAGCTTGGAATCAACTAACTATGGCTACACCTTC. Translation: CASSLESTNYGYTF.